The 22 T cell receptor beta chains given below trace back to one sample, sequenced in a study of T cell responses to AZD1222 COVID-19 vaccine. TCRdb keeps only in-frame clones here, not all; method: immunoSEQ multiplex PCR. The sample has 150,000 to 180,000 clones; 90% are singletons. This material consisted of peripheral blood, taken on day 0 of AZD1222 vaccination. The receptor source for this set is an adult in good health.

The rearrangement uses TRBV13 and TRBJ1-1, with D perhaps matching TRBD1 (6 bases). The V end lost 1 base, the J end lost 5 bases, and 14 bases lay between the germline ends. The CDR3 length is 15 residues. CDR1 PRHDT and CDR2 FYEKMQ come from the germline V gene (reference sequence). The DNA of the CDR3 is TGTGCCAGCAGCTTAGCATTTCAGGGGTCGACTGAAGCTTTCTTT. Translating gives CASSLAFQGSTEAFF.

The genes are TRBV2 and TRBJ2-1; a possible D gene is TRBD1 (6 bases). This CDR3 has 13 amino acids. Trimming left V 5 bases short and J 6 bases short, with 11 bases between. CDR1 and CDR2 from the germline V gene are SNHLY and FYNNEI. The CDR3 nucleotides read TGTGCCAGCAGTCCGGACAGTAGCAATGAGCAGTTCTTC. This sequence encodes CASSPDSSNEQFF.

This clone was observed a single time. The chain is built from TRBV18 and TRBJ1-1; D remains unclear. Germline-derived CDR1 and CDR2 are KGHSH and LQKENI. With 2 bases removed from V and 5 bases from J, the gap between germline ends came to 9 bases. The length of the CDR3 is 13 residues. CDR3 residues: CASSPEAGTEAFF. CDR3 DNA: TGTGCCAGCTCACCAGAGGCGGGGACTGAAGCTTTCTTT.

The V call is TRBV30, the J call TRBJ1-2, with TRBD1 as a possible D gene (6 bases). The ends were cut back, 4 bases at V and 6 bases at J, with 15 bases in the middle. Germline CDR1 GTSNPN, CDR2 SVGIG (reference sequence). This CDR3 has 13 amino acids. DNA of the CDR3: TGTGCCTGGATCCAGGGGTTTACTGATGGCTACACCTTC. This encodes CAWIQGFTDGYTF. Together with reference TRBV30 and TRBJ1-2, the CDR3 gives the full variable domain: SQTIHQWPATLVQPVGSPLSLECTVEGTSNPNLYWYRQAAGRGLQLLFYSVGIGQISSEVPQNLSASRPQDRQFILSSKKLLLSDSGFYLCAWIQGFTDGYTFGSGTRLTVV.

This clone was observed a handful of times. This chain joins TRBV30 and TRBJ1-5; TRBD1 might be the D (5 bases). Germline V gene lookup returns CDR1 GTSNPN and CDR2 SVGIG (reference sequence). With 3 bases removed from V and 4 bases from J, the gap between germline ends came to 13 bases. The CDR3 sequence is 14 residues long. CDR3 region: CAWSPGLINQPQHF. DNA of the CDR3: TGTGCCTGGAGCCCGGGACTTATTAATCAGCCCCAGCATTTT.

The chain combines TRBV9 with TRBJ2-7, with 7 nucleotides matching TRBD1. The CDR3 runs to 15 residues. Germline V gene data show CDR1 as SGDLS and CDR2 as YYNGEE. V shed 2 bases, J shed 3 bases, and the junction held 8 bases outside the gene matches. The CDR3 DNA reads TGTGCCAGCAGCGTGGCCGGGGACAGCTACTACGAGCAGTACTTC. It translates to CASSVAGDSYYEQYF.

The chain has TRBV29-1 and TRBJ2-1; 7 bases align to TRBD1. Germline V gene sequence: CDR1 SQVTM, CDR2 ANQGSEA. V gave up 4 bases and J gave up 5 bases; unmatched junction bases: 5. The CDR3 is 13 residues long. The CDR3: CSVVVTGNNEQFF. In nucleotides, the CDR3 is TGCAGCGTTGTTGTGACAGGGAACAATGAGCAGTTCTTC.

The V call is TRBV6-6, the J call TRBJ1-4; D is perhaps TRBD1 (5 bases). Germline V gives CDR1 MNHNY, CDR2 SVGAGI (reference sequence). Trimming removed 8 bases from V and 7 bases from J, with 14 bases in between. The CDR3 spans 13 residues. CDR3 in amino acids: CASQQERIEKLFF. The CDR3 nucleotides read TGTGCCAGCCAACAGGAGAGGATTGAAAAACTGTTTTTT.

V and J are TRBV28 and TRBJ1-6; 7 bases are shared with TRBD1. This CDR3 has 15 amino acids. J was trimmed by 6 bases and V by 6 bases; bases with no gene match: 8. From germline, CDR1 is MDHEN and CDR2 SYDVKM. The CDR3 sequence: CASSLRSGGNSPLHF. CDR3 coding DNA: TGTGCCAGCAGCCTAAGGTCAGGGGGTAATTCACCCCTCCACTTT. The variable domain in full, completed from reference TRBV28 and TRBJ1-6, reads DVKVTQSSRYLVKRTGEKVFLECVQDMDHENMFWYRQDPGLGLRLIYFSYDVKMKEKGDIPEGYSVSREKKERFSLILESASTNQTSMYLCASSLRSGGNSPLHFGNGTRLTVT.

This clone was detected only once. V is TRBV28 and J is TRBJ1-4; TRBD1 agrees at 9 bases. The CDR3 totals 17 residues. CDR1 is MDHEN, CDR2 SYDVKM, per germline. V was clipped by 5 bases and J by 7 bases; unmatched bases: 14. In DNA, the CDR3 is TGTGCCAGCAGTGGCCTTTCTTGGGGACAGGGTGGTGAAAAACTGTTTTTT. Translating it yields CASSGLSWGQGGEKLFF.

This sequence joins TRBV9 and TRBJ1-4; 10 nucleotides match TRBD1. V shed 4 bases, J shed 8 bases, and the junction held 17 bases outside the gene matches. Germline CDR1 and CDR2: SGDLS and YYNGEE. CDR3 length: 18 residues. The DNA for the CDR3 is TGTGCCAGCAGCCCAGATACCGGGACAGGGGAAGTATGGGAAAAACTGTTTTTT. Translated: CASSPDTGTGEVWEKLFF.

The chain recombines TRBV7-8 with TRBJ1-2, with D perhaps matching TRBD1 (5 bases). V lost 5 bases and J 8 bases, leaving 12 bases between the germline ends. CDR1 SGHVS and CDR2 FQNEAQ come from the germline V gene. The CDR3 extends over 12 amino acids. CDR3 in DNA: TGTGCCAGCAGCGCCGCGGGGGAAGGCTACACCTTC. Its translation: CASSAAGEGYTF.

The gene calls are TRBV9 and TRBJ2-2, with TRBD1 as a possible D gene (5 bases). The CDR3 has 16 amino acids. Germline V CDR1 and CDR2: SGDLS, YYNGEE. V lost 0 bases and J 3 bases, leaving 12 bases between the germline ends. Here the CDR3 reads CASSVAPTDYTGELFF. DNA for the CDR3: TGTGCCAGCAGCGTAGCACCGACAGACTACACCGGGGAGCTGTTTTTT.

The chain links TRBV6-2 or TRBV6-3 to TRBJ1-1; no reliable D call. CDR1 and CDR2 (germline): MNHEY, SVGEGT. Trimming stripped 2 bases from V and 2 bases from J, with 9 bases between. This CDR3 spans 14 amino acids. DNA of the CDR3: TGTGCCAGCAGTTACACCTTTTACAACACTGAAGCTTTCTTT. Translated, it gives CASSYTFYNTEAFF.

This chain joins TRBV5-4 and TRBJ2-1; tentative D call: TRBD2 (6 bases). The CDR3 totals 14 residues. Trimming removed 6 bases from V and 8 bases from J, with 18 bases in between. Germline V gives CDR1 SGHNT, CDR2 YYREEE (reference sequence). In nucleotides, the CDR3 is TGTGCCAGCAACCGGGACTCCCCTGAGGATGAGCAGTTCTTC. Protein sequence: CASNRDSPEDEQFF.

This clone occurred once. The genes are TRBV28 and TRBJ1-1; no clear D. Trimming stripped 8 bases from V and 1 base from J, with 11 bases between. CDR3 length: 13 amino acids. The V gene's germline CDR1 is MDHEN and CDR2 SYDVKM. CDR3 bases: TGTGCCAGCCTTGAATTTGAGAACACTGAAGCTTTCTTT. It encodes CASLEFENTEAFF.

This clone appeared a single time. CDR3 DNA sequence: TGCAGCGCCTCGACTAGCGGGATTGGCAATGAGCAGTTCTTC. This codes for CSASTSGIGNEQFF. The V gene is TRBV29-1, the J gene TRBJ2-1, with 11 bases matching TRBD2. The CDR3 consists of 14 residues. V was clipped by 7 bases and J by 6 bases; unmatched bases: 8. The V gene's germline CDR1 is SQVTM and CDR2 ANQGSEA.

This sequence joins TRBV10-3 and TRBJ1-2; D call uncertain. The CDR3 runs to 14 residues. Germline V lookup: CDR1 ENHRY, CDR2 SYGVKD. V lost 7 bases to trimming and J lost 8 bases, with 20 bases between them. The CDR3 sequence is CAIKSNAPAEGYTF. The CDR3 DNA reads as TGTGCCATCAAGAGTAACGCCCCCGCGGAAGGCTACACCTTC.

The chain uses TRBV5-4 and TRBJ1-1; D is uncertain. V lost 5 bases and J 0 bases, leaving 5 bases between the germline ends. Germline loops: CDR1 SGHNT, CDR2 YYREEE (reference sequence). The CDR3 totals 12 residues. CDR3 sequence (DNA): TGTGCCAGCAGAGCGATGAACACTGAAGCTTTCTTT. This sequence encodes CASRAMNTEAFF.

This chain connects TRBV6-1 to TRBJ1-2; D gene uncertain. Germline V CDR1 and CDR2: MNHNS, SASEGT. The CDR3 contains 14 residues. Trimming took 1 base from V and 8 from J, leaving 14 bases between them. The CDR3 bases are TGTGCCAGCAGTGAAGACTTTCGGAGCTCCGGCTACACCTTC. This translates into CASSEDFRSSGYTF.

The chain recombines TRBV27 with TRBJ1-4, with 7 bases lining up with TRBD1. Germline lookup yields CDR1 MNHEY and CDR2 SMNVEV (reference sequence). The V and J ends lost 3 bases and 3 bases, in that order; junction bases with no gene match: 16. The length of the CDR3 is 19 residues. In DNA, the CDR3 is TGTGCCAGCAGTTTTAAGGGTACACAGGGGTTTAGGTCTAATGAAAAACTGTTTTTT. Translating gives CASSFKGTQGFRSNEKLFF.

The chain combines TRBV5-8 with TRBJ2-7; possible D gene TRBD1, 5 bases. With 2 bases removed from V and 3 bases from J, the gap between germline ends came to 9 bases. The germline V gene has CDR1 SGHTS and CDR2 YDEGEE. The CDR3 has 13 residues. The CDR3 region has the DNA TGTGCCAGCAGCTTTGCAGGGAACTACGAGCAGTACTTC. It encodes CASSFAGNYEQYF.